The clone carrying this T cell receptor (beta chain) was recorded a few times. Its antigen is unknown. The entry originates in a study of cytomegalovirus exposure and HLA in healthy donors. The CDR3 has 13 residues. V was trimmed by 8 bases and J by 7 bases, leaving 17 bases between them. CDR1 and CDR2 (germline): MNHNY, SVGAGI (reference sequence). Notes on the study in general: Some public TCRs appeared in many individuals, while most sequences were rare.

In the PCR, 60 Vbeta and 13 Jbeta primers were used. Method: immunoSEQ multiplex PCR; TCRdb's copy keeps in-frame clones and lacks some. The sample has 110,000 to 150,000 clones; 80% to 90% are singletons. The TCR originated in a boy aged 2-9 years in good health and CMV-seronegative. Sample: PBMCs. This chain joins TRBV6-6 and TRBJ1-1, with unresolved D. The CDR3 loop is CASRGSSTGEAFF. The CDR3 nucleotides read TGTGCCAGCCGCGGCTCGTCGACGGGTGAAGCTTTCTTT.